Below, 20 T cell receptor beta chains from the same sample are listed, as sequenced in a study of blood T cell repertoires in COVID-19. Using immunoSEQ multiplex PCR, the repertoire was profiled, and TCRdb retains in-frame clones only, with some absent. The sample has about 400,000 clones; 75% to 90% are singletons. Sequenced material: peripheral blood. The receptors stem from a woman between 25 and 40 years old with active or convalescent COVID-19.

The rearrangement uses TRBV19 and TRBJ1-1; no clear D. This CDR3 region has 13 residues. Trimming cost V 3 bases and J 2 bases, with 7 bases left between them. CDR1 is LNHDA, CDR2 SQIVND, per germline (reference sequence). CDR3 loop: CASSISTNTEAFF. The CDR3 DNA follows: TGTGCCAGTAGTATCTCGACTAACACTGAAGCTTTCTTT.

The chain uses TRBV5-1 and TRBJ2-7; tentatively, D is TRBD2 (5 bases). V dropped 0 bases and J dropped 0 bases, with 16 bases sitting between them. CDR3 length: 17 residues. Germline CDR1 and CDR2: SGHRS and YFSETQ. In DNA, the CDR3 is TGCGCCAGCAGCTTGGGCCCGGACTCCTTCAGCTCCTACGAGCAGTACTTC. Translated, it gives CASSLGPDSFSSYEQYF.

The chain carries TRBV6-1 and TRBJ2-1; the match to TRBD2 covers 11 bases. Germline CDR1 MNHNS, CDR2 SASEGT. V trimming: 2 bases; J trimming: 7 bases; junction bases outside the gene matches: 4. The CDR3 is 15 amino acids. The CDR3 sequence: CASSELAGGRNEQFF. The CDR3, as DNA: TGTGCCAGCAGTGAACTAGCGGGGGGACGGAATGAGCAGTTCTTC.

This rearrangement joins TRBV11-2 to TRBJ1-1; TRBD1 might be the D (6 bases). The CDR3 runs to 12 residues. From germline, CDR1 is SGHAT and CDR2 FQNNGV. Trimming cost V 4 bases and J 5 bases, with 8 bases left between them. CDR3 bases: TGTGCCAGCAGCTCCCAGGGGACTGAAGCTTTCTTT. This encodes CASSSQGTEAFF.

There are a few counts of this clone. The gene calls are TRBV3-1 (or the pseudogene TRBV3-2) and TRBJ2-7; 7 bases map to TRBD2. The CDR3 loop spans 14 amino acids. Germline trimming cut 1 base from V and 7 bases from J; bases unmatched to any gene: 7. Germline V gives CDR1 LGHDT, CDR2 YNNKEL (reference sequence). The CDR3 DNA is TGTGCCAGCAGCCAAGTTCCTGGGCGGGGGGAGCAGTACTTC. This sequence encodes CASSQVPGRGEQYF.

CDR3 sequence reads: CASSAAAGQGAYYGYTF. In DNA form, the CDR3 reads TGTGCCAGTAGTGCGGCAGCCGGACAGGGGGCTTACTATGGCTACACCTTC. The rearrangement joins TRBV19 to TRBJ1-2, with TRBD1 matching over 11 bases. Germline V lookup: CDR1 LNHDA, CDR2 SQIVND (reference sequence). V lost 5 bases and J lost 3; bases outside the gene matches: 11. The CDR3 is made up of 17 amino acids.

This chain connects TRBV6-6 to TRBJ1-4; D gene unclear. This CDR3 is built from 13 residues. V was pared by 4 bases and J by 8 bases, with 11 bases between. The V gene's germline CDR1 is MNHNY and CDR2 SVGAGI (reference sequence). The CDR3 bases are TGTGCCAGCAGTTGGTGGTCTGCGGAAAAACTGTTTTTT. Translation gives CASSWWSAEKLFF.

This clone was detected many times. The rearrangement uses TRBV5-1 and TRBJ2-7; 8 nucleotides match TRBD1. After removal of 0 bases from V and 4 bases from J, the junction contained 6 bases not matched to a gene. Germline CDR1 and CDR2: SGHRS and YFSETQ. The CDR3 runs to 15 residues. CDR3 nucleotide sequence: TGCGCCAGCAGCTTGGCCAGGGGACAGGCGTACGAGCAGTACTTC. It is translated as CASSLARGQAYEQYF.

The chain uses TRBV10-1 and TRBJ1-2; a possible D gene is TRBD1 (5 bases). V was trimmed by 5 bases and J by 7 bases, leaving 23 bases between them. Germline lookup yields CDR1 WNHNN and CDR2 SYGVQD (reference sequence). This CDR3 has 16 residues. Here the CDR3 reads CASSNDSLSTVGGYTF. CDR3 bases: TGCGCCAGCAGTAATGACAGCCTCTCCACTGTAGGTGGCTACACCTTC.

This sequence joins TRBV6-7 and TRBJ2-2; 7 nucleotides line up with TRBD1. TRBV6-7 is an ORF, and what it does is uncertain. This CDR3 has 13 amino acids. V gave up 5 bases and J gave up 5 bases; unmatched junction bases: 2. CDR3 nucleotide sequence: TGTGCCAGCAGTCGGGACAGAACCGGGGAGCTGTTTTTT. It specifies CASSRDRTGELFF.

The V gene is TRBV7-9, the J gene TRBJ2-2; no clear D gene. V was clipped by 1 base and J by 5 bases, with 11 bases between them. The CDR3 is 15 residues long. Germline CDR1 reads SEHNR; CDR2 reads FQNEAQ (reference sequence). CDR3 protein: CASSLETTRTGELFF. CDR3 nucleotides: TGTGCCAGCAGCTTAGAAACTACCCGGACCGGGGAGCTGTTTTTT.

The V call is TRBV5-1, the J call TRBJ2-3, with a possible D match to TRBD2 (5 bases). This CDR3 contains 14 residues. The ends were cut back, 4 bases at V and 5 bases at J, with 14 bases in the middle. The germline V gene has CDR1 SGHRS and CDR2 YFSETQ. CDR3 protein: CASSLQTEVDTQYF. For the CDR3, the DNA is TGCGCCAGCAGCCTGCAAACGGAGGTAGATACGCAGTATTTT.

The DNA of the CDR3 is TGTGCCAGCAGCCTTACTCCCGGGGCGCAGTATTTT. As protein: CASSLTPGAQYF. The V call is TRBV6-6, the J call TRBJ2-3, with D perhaps TRBD2 (5 bases). V was pared by 6 bases and J by 10 bases, with 14 bases between. Germline CDR1 reads MNHNY; CDR2 reads SVGAGI (reference sequence). This CDR3 region has 12 residues.

The chain joins TRBV7-9 to TRBJ1-4, with a weak D call TRBD1 (6 bases). The CDR3 runs to 14 residues. V shed 6 bases and J shed 7 bases, with 15 bases lying between them. The germline V gene encodes CDR1 SEHNR and CDR2 FQNEAQ (reference sequence). The chain's CDR3 is CASSSGELFEKLFF. CDR3 sequence (DNA): TGTGCCAGCAGTTCAGGGGAGTTGTTTGAAAAACTGTTTTTT.

This clone was counted only a few times. J is TRBJ1-1 and V is TRBV6-1; D ambiguous. The germline V gene encodes CDR1 MNHNS and CDR2 SASEGT. V shed 2 bases and J shed 6 bases, with 13 bases lying between them. This CDR3 comprises 14 residues. The CDR3 region has the DNA TGTGCCAGCAGTGAATCTTCGGGGTTGTCTGAAGCTTTCTTT. Translating it yields CASSESSGLSEAFF.

The chain has TRBV7-9 and TRBJ1-2; 8 bases fit TRBD1. J lost 2 bases, V lost 5 bases, and 4 bases had no gene match. Germline V gives CDR1 SEHNR, CDR2 FQNEAQ (reference sequence). The CDR3 is made up of 14 amino acids. The CDR3 DNA sequence: TGTGCCAGCAGCACGGGACAGGCCAACTATGGCTACACCTTC. This gives the protein CASSTGQANYGYTF.

This chain uses TRBV11-2 with TRBJ2-7, with 9 bases that match TRBD2. The germline CDR1 and CDR2 sequences are SGHAT and FQNNGV. With V trimmed by 1 base and J by 6 bases, 16 bases remained unmatched. This CDR3 is built from 18 residues. The CDR3 spells CASSLASIGGRGRFEQYF. DNA for the CDR3: TGTGCCAGCAGCTTAGCGTCAATTGGCGGGAGGGGTAGGTTCGAGCAGTACTTC.

In its sample, this clone was seen a few times. The genes are TRBV3-1 (or the pseudogene TRBV3-2) and TRBJ1-2, with TRBD1 identical over 9 bases. The CDR3 length is 15 residues. V was pared by 6 bases and J by 4 bases, with 9 bases of the junction left unmatched. Germline CDR1 is LGHDT and CDR2 is YNNKEL (reference sequence). The CDR3 spells CASRTTGQGSYGYTF. The DNA for the CDR3 is TGTGCCAGCAGAACTACGGGACAGGGTTCCTATGGCTACACCTTC.

The chain links TRBV29-1 to TRBJ2-3; 10 nucleotides line up with TRBD2. Germline V gives CDR1 SQVTM, CDR2 ANQGSEA. V shed 0 bases, J shed 4 bases, and the junction held 7 bases outside the gene matches. CDR3 size: 16 residues. The CDR3 protein is CSVEDSERGGADTQYF. DNA for the CDR3: TGCAGCGTTGAAGATAGTGAGCGGGGGGGAGCAGATACGCAGTATTTT.

This chain connects TRBV5-1 to TRBJ1-2, with D possibly TRBD1 on 5 matching bases. The V gene's germline CDR1 is SGHRS and CDR2 YFSETQ. The CDR3 runs 13 residues. Trimming removed 4 bases from V and 4 bases from J, with 11 bases in between. The CDR3 is CASSRDRPYGYTF. CDR3 bases: TGCGCCAGCAGCCGCGACAGACCCTATGGCTACACCTTC.